Listed below are T cell receptor beta chains from one sample, sequenced in a study of OX40 agonist ivuxolimab in advanced cancers. Profiled with immunoSEQ multiplex PCR; TCRdb holds only in-frame clones, not every one. The repertoire consists of about 41,000 clones, with roughly 86% occurring once and the leading ten covering 3% to 4.5%. This specimen consisted of CD4+ or CD8+ T cells sorted from blood, obtained in a trial of the OX40 agonist ivuxolimab. These receptors were collected from an adult with an advanced solid tumor such as melanoma, head and neck, liver or kidney cancer. Each CDR3 is given with its conserved first and last residue. Each record gives: V gene, D gene, CDR3 length, J gene, clone size, CDR3 DNA, CDR3 protein. D genes are given only for firm matches. The size entry is marked missing in some rows and otherwise reads once, few, many or a size class.

>TRBV19|-|10|TRBJ1-2|few
TGTGCCAGTATTAATGGGGGCTACACCTTC
CASINGGYTF
>TRBV11-2|-|16|TRBJ1-1|-
TGTGCCAGCAAGACAGGTTCCAATATCATGAACACTGAAGCTTTCTTT
CASKTGSNIMNTEAFF
>TRBV6-6|TRBD2|14|TRBJ2-7|-
TGTGCCAGCAGTTACGGCGGGAGGATCTACGAGCAGTACTTC
CASSYGGRIYEQYF
>TRBV6-1|-|13|TRBJ2-7|-
TGTGCCAGCAGTACTGAAACAGGGTGGGAGCAGTACTTC
CASSTETGWEQYF
>TRBV5-6|-|14|TRBJ1-4|-
TGTGCCAGCAGCTTGGGACAGACTAATGAAAAACTGTTTTTT
CASSLGQTNEKLFF
>TRBV7-9|-|13|TRBJ2-7|once
TGTGCCAGCAGCTACGCTCCCTTGGTGGAGCAGTACTTC
CASSYAPLVEQYF
>TRBV10-3|-|18|TRBJ1-2|-
TGTGCCATCAGTGAGTCCCCTGTTCCTTCAGGATCTGGAGGTGGCTACACCTTC
CAISESPVPSGSGGGYTF
>TRBV19|-|14|TRBJ2-3|-
TGTGCCAGTAGTATTAGGCGGAGCACAGATACGCAGTATTTT
CASSIRRSTDTQYF
>TRBV18|-|16|TRBJ1-4|-
TGTGCCAGCTCACTGTCTCCTTGGGCCGGGGATGAAAAACTGTTTTTT
CASSLSPWAGDEKLFF
>TRBV11-1|-|13|TRBJ2-1|few
TGTGCCAGCAGCTTAAACTCCTACAATGAGCAGTTCTTC
CASSLNSYNEQFF